The clone carrying this T cell receptor (beta chain) came up many times. What it binds is not known. RNA transcripts yielded amplified TCR beta CDR3 regions. During a first-round RT-PCR of the TCR CDR3, the HTBI primer set was used. TCRdb re-called the multiplex PCR reads through MiXCR, storing one row per CDR3 protein. The repertoire includes around 500,000 distinct CDR3 sequences, approximately 14% of them detected once, and roughly 13% sits in the top ten. CDR1 LGHDT and CDR2 YNNKEL come from the germline V gene (reference sequence). This CDR3 has 14 amino acids. V was shortened by 2 bases and J by 6 bases, with 10 bases between the two germline ends. This entry is derived from a study of T cells in Graves' hyperthyroidism and ophthalmopathy. Study outcomes and limitations: Model predictions of ophthalmopathy came a median approximately 6.5 months before onset.

The gene calls are TRBV3-1 and TRBJ1-4; no reliable D call. This TCR derives from a woman aged 40 to 49 with Graves' hyperthyroidism. The specimen sequenced was blood. The CDR3 loop is CASSQRGTDEKLFF. In nucleotides, the CDR3 is TGTGCCAGCAGCCAACGGGGAACGGATGAAAAACTGTTTTTT.